This T cell receptor beta chain was recorded in a study of blood T cells in healthy people across ages. The study's findings and limits: Roughly linear declines in TCR beta diversity per million T cells occurred with age.

With each sample, at least 5 micrograms of total RNA were extracted. In the case of this clonotype: The antigen remains unidentified.

CDR1 and CDR2 from the germline V gene are LGHNA and YSLEER. The V end was cut by 0 bases, the J end by 9 bases, with 9 bases between. The CDR3 totals 14 residues. It was with a sample-barcoded 5' primer and a J-beta primer mix that a second PCR of roughly 7 to 12 cycles was run. TCRdb independently ran MiXCR on the 5' RACE reads; one entry per CDR3 protein. This table has roughly 800,000 distinct CDR3 sequences, 58% appearing once. The specimen sequenced was blood. The TCR originated in a man aged 30-40 years in good health. The chain recombines TRBV4-3 with TRBJ1-6; D not certain. CDR3 in DNA: TGCGCCAGCAGCCAAGATCGTTGGGGTTCACCCCTCCACTTT. As protein: CASSQDRWGSPLHF.